This T cell receptor (beta chain) stems from a study of shared clonotypes between healthy human individuals. On the study more broadly: Donors had three CD4 naive, three CD4 memory, two CD8 naive and one CD8 memory plate apiece.

The CDR3 totals 15 residues. Looked up from germline, CDR1 is SGHAT and CDR2 is FQNNGV. V lost 3 bases, J lost 8 bases, and 16 bases lay in between. General observations from the study: The study found lower generation probabilities in non-shared clonotypes than in those shared by all four donors.

TCRdb's table, derived via immunoSEQ multiplex PCR, lists solely in-frame clones and lacks some. The sample carries under 650,000 clones, 90% to 97% recorded once. With respect to this clone: Its antigen remains unidentified.

A split of CD4+ cells into CD45RA+ naive and CD45RA-negative memory subsets was performed. The V gene is TRBV11-2, the J gene TRBJ2-2, with TRBD2 as a possible D gene (6 bases). Specimen: naive CD4+ T cells sorted from blood. Documented subset: CD45RA+ positively selected. This clonotype was sampled from a woman in her twenties or thirties in good health. CDR3 in DNA: TGTGCCAGCAGCTTCAGGTCGCGGAGGGCTGGGGAGCTGTTTTTT. It is translated as CASSFRSRRAGELFF.